This T cell receptor beta chain comes out of a study of sequential checkpoint blockade in melanoma. Treatment noted: randomized to nivolumab then ipilimumab (arm A) or the reverse (arm B). The CDR3 runs 15 residues. Germline V lookup: CDR1 LNHNV, CDR2 YYDKDF (reference sequence). With V trimmed by 5 bases and J by 4 bases, 9 bases remained unmatched. TCRdb keeps only in-frame clones here, not all; method: immunoSEQ multiplex PCR. The sample consists of 35,000 to 45,000 clones, around four fifths of them appearing once. The sequence derives from a human donor with melanoma. Sequencing was performed on CD8+ T cells sorted from blood (inferred from file names), taken from a patient given nivolumab and ipilimumab in sequence. The V and J genes are TRBV15 and TRBJ2-7; 9 bases agree with TRBD2. The CDR3 nucleotides read TGTGCCACCAGCTCCCAGACTAGCGGCAATTACGAGCAGTACTTC. Translation: CATSSQTSGNYEQYF.